This T cell receptor beta chain was obtained from a study of T cells in Graves' hyperthyroidism and ophthalmopathy. At the level of the study: Sampling of peripheral blood happened at initial diagnosis, prior to any treatment. Study-wide points: Ophthalmopathy cases were set apart from stable hyperthyroidism by a 13 V-J model.

The CDR3 regions of TCR beta were amplified from RNA transcripts. The TCR CDR3 first-round RT-PCR relied on the HTBI primer set. TCRdb reanalysed the multiplex PCR reads using MiXCR and keeps one entry per CDR3 protein. The profile shows around 500,000 distinct CDR3 sequences, about 15% of them singletons. This clonotype has at least ten counts. The target antigen is unknown. Germline CDR1 and CDR2: SNHLY and FYNNEI. Trimming stripped 10 bases from V and 0 bases from J, with 23 bases between. The CDR3 covers 17 residues. Input material: blood. The clonotype was recovered from a woman in her forties with Graves' hyperthyroidism. The V call is TRBV2, the J call TRBJ2-3; D possibly corresponds to TRBD1 (5 bases). In nucleotides, the CDR3 is TGTGCCACCCTCCACAGGTGGACGGAAACTAGCACAGATACGCAGTATTTT. Protein product: CATLHRWTETSTDTQYF.